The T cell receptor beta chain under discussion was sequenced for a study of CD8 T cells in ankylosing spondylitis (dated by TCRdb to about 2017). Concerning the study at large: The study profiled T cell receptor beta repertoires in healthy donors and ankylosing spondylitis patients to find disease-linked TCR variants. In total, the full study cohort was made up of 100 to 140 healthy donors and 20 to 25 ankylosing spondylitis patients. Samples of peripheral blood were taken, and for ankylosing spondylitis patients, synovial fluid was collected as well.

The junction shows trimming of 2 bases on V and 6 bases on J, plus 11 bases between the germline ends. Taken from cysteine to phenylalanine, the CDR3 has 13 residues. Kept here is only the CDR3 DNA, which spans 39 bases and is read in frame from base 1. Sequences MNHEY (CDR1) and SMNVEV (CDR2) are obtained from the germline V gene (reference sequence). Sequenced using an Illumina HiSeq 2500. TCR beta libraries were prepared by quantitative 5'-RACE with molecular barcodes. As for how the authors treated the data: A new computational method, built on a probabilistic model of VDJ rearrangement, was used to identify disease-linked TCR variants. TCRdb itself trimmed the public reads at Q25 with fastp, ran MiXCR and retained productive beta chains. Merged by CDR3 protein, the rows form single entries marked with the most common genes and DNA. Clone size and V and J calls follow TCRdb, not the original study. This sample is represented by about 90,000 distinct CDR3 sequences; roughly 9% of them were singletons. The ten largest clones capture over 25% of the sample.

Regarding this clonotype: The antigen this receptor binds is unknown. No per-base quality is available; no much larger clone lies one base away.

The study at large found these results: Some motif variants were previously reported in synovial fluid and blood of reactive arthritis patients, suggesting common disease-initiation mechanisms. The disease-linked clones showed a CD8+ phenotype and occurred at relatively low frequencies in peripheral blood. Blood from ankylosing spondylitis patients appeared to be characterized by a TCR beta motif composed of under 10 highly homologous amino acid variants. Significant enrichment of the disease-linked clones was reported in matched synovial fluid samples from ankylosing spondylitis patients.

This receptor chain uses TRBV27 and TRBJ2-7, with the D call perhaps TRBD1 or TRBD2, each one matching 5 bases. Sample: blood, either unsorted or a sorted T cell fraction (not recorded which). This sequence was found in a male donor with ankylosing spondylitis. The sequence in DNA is TGTGCCAGCAGTTTAAATTCGGGGCCCGAGCAGTACTTC. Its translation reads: CASSLNSGPEQYF.